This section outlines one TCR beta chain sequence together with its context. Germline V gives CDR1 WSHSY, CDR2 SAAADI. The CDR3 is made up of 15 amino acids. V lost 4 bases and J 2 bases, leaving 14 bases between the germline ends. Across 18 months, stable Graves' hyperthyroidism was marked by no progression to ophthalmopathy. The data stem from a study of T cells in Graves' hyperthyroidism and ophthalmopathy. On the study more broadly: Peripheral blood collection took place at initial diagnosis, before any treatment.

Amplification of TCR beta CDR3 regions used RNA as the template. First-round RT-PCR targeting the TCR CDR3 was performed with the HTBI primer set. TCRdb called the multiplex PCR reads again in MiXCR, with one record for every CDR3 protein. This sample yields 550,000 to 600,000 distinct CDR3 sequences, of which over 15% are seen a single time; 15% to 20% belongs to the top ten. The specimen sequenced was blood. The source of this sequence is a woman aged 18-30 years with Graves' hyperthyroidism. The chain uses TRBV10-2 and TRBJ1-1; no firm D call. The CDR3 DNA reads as TGCGCCAGCAGTGTTTCAGGCGCCCCCAACACTGAAGCTTTCTTT. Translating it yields CASSVSGAPNTEAFF.